The 31 T cell receptor beta chains given below trace back to one sample, sequenced in a study of OX40 agonist ivuxolimab in advanced cancers. The repertoire was sequenced with immunoSEQ multiplex PCR; TCRdb's copy has only in-frame clones and lacks some. The sample shows 30,000 to 35,000 clones, approximately 80% of them seen only once. The sequenced sample was CD4+ or CD8+ T cells sorted from blood, obtained in a trial of the OX40 agonist ivuxolimab. Source of these receptors: an adult with an advanced solid tumor such as melanoma, head and neck, liver or kidney cancer.

V gene TRBV27 combines with J gene TRBJ1-2; D is undetermined. This CDR3 has 15 amino acids. Germline loops: CDR1 MNHEY, CDR2 SMNVEV (reference sequence). Trimming removed 8 bases from V and 3 bases from J, with 19 bases in between. This chain's CDR3 is CASRPGVGSDYGYTF. CDR3 DNA: TGTGCCAGCCGGCCGGGTGTCGGTTCGGACTATGGCTACACCTTC.

The V call is TRBV13, the J call TRBJ1-1, with D maybe TRBD1 (6 bases). CDR3 length: 15 residues. V was shortened by 4 bases and J by 5 bases, with 17 bases between the two germline ends. The germline gives CDR1 PRHDT, CDR2 FYEKMQ (reference sequence). The DNA of the CDR3 is TGTGCCAGCAGCTCCAATTTACAGGGCTGGACTGAAGCTTTCTTT. It codes for CASSSNLQGWTEAFF.

V is TRBV4-3 and J is TRBJ1-5; D possibly corresponds to TRBD1 (5 bases). CDR1 and CDR2 from the germline V gene are LGHNA and YSLEER. This CDR3 spans 15 amino acids. V shed 1 base and J shed 4 bases, with 11 bases lying between them. CDR3 amino acids: CASSQVWSGNQPQHF. CDR3 nucleotides: TGCGCCAGCAGCCAAGTATGGTCAGGGAATCAGCCCCAGCATTTT.

The rearrangement uses TRBV6-5 and TRBJ2-1; the match to TRBD2 covers 9 bases. CDR1 MNHEY and CDR2 SVGAGI come from the germline V gene. J gave up 7 bases and V 0 bases, and 4 bases lay outside the gene matches. The CDR3 is made up of 15 amino acids. The CDR3 sequence is CASSYSRGGRNEQFF. The CDR3 nucleotides read TGTGCCAGCAGTTACTCGCGGGGGGGAAGGAATGAGCAGTTCTTC.

The chain links TRBV9 to TRBJ2-1, with 8 bases identical to TRBD2. CDR3 length: 16 residues. Trimming cost V 4 bases and J 4 bases; bases outside gene matches: 10. Germline V gene lookup returns CDR1 SGDLS and CDR2 YYNGEE. The CDR3 DNA sequence: TGTGCCAGCAGCCATCCCTTAGCGGGACCTTACAATGAGCAGTTCTTC. It translates to CASSHPLAGPYNEQFF.

The chain joins TRBV2 to TRBJ1-1; perhaps TRBD1 as D (5 bases). This CDR3 contains 14 residues. CDR1 is SNHLY and CDR2 is FYNNEI in the germline V gene. V gave up 2 bases and J gave up 7 bases, with 14 bases separating them. Here the CDR3 DNA reads TGTGCCAGCAGTGAAAATGTGAGGGACCTTGAAGCTTTCTTT. Translation: CASSENVRDLEAFF.

This clone was picked up one time. The V and J genes are TRBV6-5 and TRBJ2-4; no clear D gene. Trimming stripped 2 bases from V and 5 bases from J, with 10 bases between. Germline V gives CDR1 MNHEY, CDR2 SVGAGI. This CDR3 region has 14 residues. CDR3 nucleotide sequence: TGTGCCAGCAGTTACAGAGAAGAGGAAAACATTCAGTACTTC. This codes for CASSYREEENIQYF.

This chain uses TRBV7-9 with TRBJ2-5; 9 bases fit TRBD1. CDR3 size: 16 residues. Germline loops: CDR1 SEHNR, CDR2 FQNEAQ (reference sequence). Trimming removed 1 base from V and 1 base from J; junction bases left unmatched: 4. The DNA of the CDR3 is TGTGCCAGCAGCTTAGTTGGGACAGGGCCCCAAGAGACCCAGTACTTC. Protein: CASSLVGTGPQETQYF.

The rearrangement links TRBV27 to TRBJ2-3, with unresolved D. Trimming removed 4 bases at V and 3 bases at J, with 20 bases between. Germline V gives CDR1 MNHEY, CDR2 SMNVEV (reference sequence). CDR3 size: 17 residues. In DNA, the CDR3 is TGTGCCAGCAGTTCGGAACCCCTGGTCGGACCAACAGATACGCAGTATTTT. This gives the protein CASSSEPLVGPTDTQYF.

The J gene is TRBJ2-1, the V gene TRBV11-2; maybe TRBD1 (5 bases). Per germline, CDR1 SGHAT and CDR2 FQNNGV. The CDR3 totals 14 residues. V gave up 5 bases and J gave up 5 bases, with 13 bases separating them. The CDR3 is CASSRRTKNNEQFF. CDR3 in DNA: TGTGCCAGCAGCCGGCGGACAAAAAACAATGAGCAGTTCTTC.

This chain connects TRBV6-6 to TRBJ1-6; unclear D gene. Trimming left V 10 bases short and J 10 bases short, with 2 bases between. Germline V gene data show CDR1 as MNHNY and CDR2 as SVGAGI (reference sequence). This CDR3 is 8 amino acids long. The CDR3: CATSPLHF. CDR3 in DNA: TGTGCCACGTCACCCCTCCACTTT.

This clone was recorded once. This chain links TRBV4-1 with TRBJ1-1; D unclear. Trimming took 4 bases from V and 7 from J, leaving 10 bases between them. The germline V gene encodes CDR1 MGHRA and CDR2 YSYEKL. This CDR3 is built from 12 residues. DNA for the CDR3: TGCGCCAGCAGCCCTGTGTTGGGTGAAGCTTTCTTT. Its translation is CASSPVLGEAFF.

The chain is built from TRBV6-5 and TRBJ1-1; D is possibly TRBD1 (6 bases). V was pared by 0 bases and J by 4 bases, with 9 bases between. This CDR3 has 14 residues. CDR1 and CDR2 from the germline V gene are MNHEY and SVGAGI. Written as DNA, the CDR3 is TGTGCCAGCAGTTACTCGCAGGGGTCCACTGAAGCTTTCTTT. This gives the protein CASSYSQGSTEAFF.

This chain connects TRBV7-8 to TRBJ2-7; TRBD1 matches 7 bases. Germline V gives CDR1 SGHVS, CDR2 FQNEAQ. The CDR3 has 17 amino acids. J lost 2 bases, V lost 5 bases, and 15 bases had no gene match. CDR3 protein: CASSPPGQPYDTYEQYF. The CDR3 region has the DNA TGTGCCAGCAGCCCGCCGGGACAGCCATATGATACCTACGAGCAGTACTTC.

This clone was recorded only once. This chain links TRBV7-6 with TRBJ2-3; D is undetermined. Trimming took 0 bases from V and 4 from J, leaving 11 bases between them. Germline V gives CDR1 SGHVS, CDR2 FNYEAQ. The CDR3 covers 15 residues. The CDR3 DNA is TGTGCCAGCAGCTTAGCGAGGAGCCCCGCAGATACGCAGTATTTT. It specifies CASSLARSPADTQYF.

The J gene is TRBJ2-1, the V gene TRBV30; D gene uncertain. The V gene's germline CDR1 is GTSNPN and CDR2 SVGIG (reference sequence). CDR3 length equals 12 residues. V was cut by 0 bases and J by 14 bases, with 14 bases left in between. The CDR3 is CAWSVDSGYEFF. CDR3 coding DNA: TGTGCCTGGAGTGTAGATTCGGGTTATGAGTTCTTC.

The gene calls are TRBV27 and TRBJ2-7; 8 bases fit TRBD2. The germline V gene has CDR1 MNHEY and CDR2 SMNVEV (reference sequence). Trimming removed 0 bases from V and 3 bases from J; junction bases left unmatched: 10. This CDR3 has 17 amino acids. CDR3 amino acids: CASSLSGVAGYLYEQYF. The CDR3 DNA follows: TGTGCCAGCAGTTTATCGGGGGTAGCGGGATACCTCTACGAGCAGTACTTC.

The genes are TRBV6-5 and TRBJ1-1, with D unresolved. The CDR3 has 14 residues. Per the germline V gene, CDR1 is MNHEY and CDR2 is SVGAGI. V lost 1 base and J lost 1, with 7 bases in between. CDR3 protein: CASSYWASNTEAFF. In DNA form, the CDR3 reads TGTGCCAGCAGTTACTGGGCATCGAACACTGAAGCTTTCTTT.

This chain uses TRBV27 with TRBJ2-3; D not resolved. There are 14 residues in the CDR3. V lost 5 bases, J lost 6 bases, and 15 bases lay in between. The germline V gene encodes CDR1 MNHEY and CDR2 SMNVEV (reference sequence). The CDR3 spells CASSPSDLVDTQYF. In DNA, the CDR3 is TGTGCCAGCAGTCCTTCCGACTTGGTCGATACGCAGTATTTT.

The sample holds one count of this clone. This chain joins TRBV7-6 and TRBJ1-2; D not certain. Germline assignment: CDR1 SGHVS and CDR2 FNYEAQ. Trimming took off 2 bases at V and 4 bases at J, with 11 bases between the two ends. CDR3 size: 14 residues. CDR3 in amino acids: CASSLLPNRYGYTF. The CDR3 DNA reads as TGTGCCAGCAGCTTACTCCCGAATCGCTATGGCTACACCTTC.

The CDR3 DNA sequence: TGTGCCAGCAGTATCGGCGATAACACTGAAGCTTTCTTT. It yields the protein CASSIGDNTEAFF. The chain recombines TRBV7-9 with TRBJ1-1, with unresolved D. Deletions cut 6 bases from V and 2 bases from J, with 10 bases between. The CDR3 extends over 13 amino acids. From germline, CDR1 is SEHNR and CDR2 FQNEAQ (reference sequence). The variable domain in full, with the rest retrieved from reference TRBV7-9 and TRBJ1-1, is DTGVSQNPRHKITKRGQNVTFRCDPISEHNRLYWYRQTLGQGPEFLTYFQNEAQLEKSRLLSDRFSAERPKGSFSTLEIQRTEQGDSAMYLCASSIGDNTEAFFGQGTRLTVV.

This chain connects TRBV11-2 to TRBJ2-7; 8 bases agree with TRBD2. With 5 bases clipped from V and 1 base from J, the junction kept 7 bases outside the gene matches. The CDR3 consists of 15 residues. Germline CDR1 and CDR2: SGHAT and FQNNGV. Here the CDR3 DNA reads TGTGCCAGCAGCCCCACTAGCGGCCCTTCCTACGAGCAGTACTTC. It specifies CASSPTSGPSYEQYF.

This rearrangement joins TRBV30 to TRBJ2-2; 9 bases map to TRBD2. V gave up 2 bases and J gave up 7 bases; unmatched junction bases: 8. Germline CDR1 reads GTSNPN; CDR2 reads SVGIG (reference sequence). This CDR3 has 15 amino acids. In DNA, the CDR3 is TGTGCCTGGAGTAGGGCGGGAGGGCGGAGCGGGGAGCTGTTTTTT. Translating it yields CAWSRAGGRSGELFF. The variable domain in full, with the rest retrieved from reference TRBV30 and TRBJ2-2, is SQTIHQWPATLVQPVGSPLSLECTVEGTSNPNLYWYRQAAGRGLQLLFYSVGIGQISSEVPQNLSASRPQDRQFILSSKKLLLSDSGFYLCAWSRAGGRSGELFFGEGSRLTVL.

The chain links TRBV7-6 to TRBJ1-5; D is uncertain. The germline CDR1 and CDR2 sequences are SGHVS and FNYEAQ. The CDR3 loop spans 13 amino acids. The V end was cut by 3 bases, the J end by 3 bases, with 6 bases between. The CDR3 region is CASSLHANQPQHF. The CDR3 nucleotides are TGTGCCAGCAGCTTGCACGCCAATCAGCCCCAGCATTTT.

The chain carries TRBV19 and TRBJ2-3; D is unclear. The CDR3 runs to 13 residues. The germline gives CDR1 LNHDA, CDR2 SQIVND (reference sequence). The V end was cut by 6 bases, the J end by 6 bases, with 13 bases between. The chain's CDR3 is CASSDYQRDTQYF. CDR3 in DNA: TGTGCCAGTAGCGATTACCAGAGGGATACGCAGTATTTT.

J is TRBJ2-3 and V is TRBV27; D might be TRBD1 (6 bases). Germline V gene sequence: CDR1 MNHEY, CDR2 SMNVEV (reference sequence). The CDR3 consists of 16 residues. V dropped 2 bases and J dropped 6 bases, with 18 bases sitting between them. CDR3 coding DNA: TGTGCCAGCAGTTTAACTGTAGGGGGTCCTAGGGATACGCAGTATTTT. Protein: CASSLTVGGPRDTQYF.

V is TRBV19 and J is TRBJ2-7, with 14 bases fitting TRBD2. The V and J ends lost 9 bases and 2 bases, in that order; junction bases with no gene match: 3. The CDR3 loop spans 14 amino acids. CDR1 and CDR2 (germline): LNHDA, SQIVND (reference sequence). The CDR3 DNA is TGTGCCAGCAGACTAGCGGGAGGGGCCTACGAGCAGTACTTC. Protein sequence: CASRLAGGAYEQYF.

This clone has just a few counts. At one boundary the junction diverges from the germline segment, which might be a read error. The CDR3 bases are TGTGCCATCAGTGAGCCGGGACAGGGAAACAACGGGGAGCTGTTTTTT. Translating it yields CAISEPGQGNNGELFF. The V and J genes are TRBV10-3 and TRBJ2-2; 9 nucleotides agree with TRBD1. Germline V CDR1 and CDR2: ENHRY, SYGVKD. CDR3 length: 16 amino acids.

There are a few counts of this clone. The chain has TRBV18 and TRBJ2-7, with 8 bases aligning to TRBD1. The CDR3 loop spans 15 amino acids. CDR1 is KGHSH, CDR2 LQKENI, per germline. V lost 4 bases and J lost 1; bases outside the gene matches: 6. The CDR3 nucleotides read TGTGCCAGCTCACTGTACGGACAGGGTTCCTACGAGCAGTACTTC. Translation gives CASSLYGQGSYEQYF. The whole variable domain, remainder taken from reference TRBV18 and TRBJ2-7, is NAGVMQNPRHLVRRRGQEARLRCSPMKGHSHVYWYRQLPEEGLKFMVYLQKENIIDESGMPKERFSAEFPKEGPSILRIQQVVRGDSAAYFCASSLYGQGSYEQYFGPGTRLTVT.

The chain combines TRBV19 with TRBJ2-7; D unresolved. The germline V and J ends were trimmed by 5 bases and 0 bases, with 14 bases remaining between them. The V gene's germline CDR1 is LNHDA and CDR2 SQIVND (reference sequence). The CDR3 is 15 residues long. The CDR3 region has the DNA TGTGCCAGTAGTCCACTGACGGACCCCTCCTACGAGCAGTACTTC. This sequence encodes CASSPLTDPSYEQYF.

Here the CDR3 DNA reads TGCGCCAGCAGCCATTCATCGGGACAGGAATACGAGCAGTACTTC. Encoded protein: CASSHSSGQEYEQYF. This sequence joins TRBV4-3 and TRBJ2-7; TRBD1 aligns across 8 bases. Unmatched junction bases numbered 8, after V lost 3 bases and J lost 4 bases. In germline, CDR1 is LGHNA, CDR2 YSLEER. This CDR3 comprises 15 residues.